This paragraph covers one T cell receptor beta chain sequence. There is no known antigen for this receptor. No base-level quality is on record; no much larger clone is a single base apart. This specimen comes from a study of response to subunit inactivated influenza vaccine (dated 2018 in TCRdb). Background for the entire study: The study used deep quantitative T cell receptor repertoire profiling to track responses to a trivalent subunit inactivated influenza vaccine.

CDR1 and CDR2, per the germline V gene, are WSHSY and SAAADI. The CDR3 holds 11 amino acids from the cysteine to the phenylalanine. The entry retains the CDR3 DNA only, 33 bases that are in frame from base 1. The V end gives up 8 bases and the J end 8 bases, leaving 3 bases in the junction not matched to a gene. This sample's time point label indicates: 40 to 45 days after influenza vaccine administration. To prepare the library, RT-PCR was applied. The data were produced on an Illumina HiSeq 2500. TCRdb cleaned the public reads at Q25 with fastp, built clones with MiXCR and kept in-frame beta chains. Entries are consolidated by CDR3 protein sequence, retaining the most common genes and DNA. In all, the sample holds over 450,000 distinct CDR3 sequences, and roughly 13% of those were seen once. 13% of the sample goes to the ten largest clones. Results the study describes overall, beyond this receptor: According to the authors, only a limited number of new T cells may be recruited by each seasonal influenza vaccination.

In this chain, TRBV10-2 is recombined with TRBJ1-1; TRBD1 matches 9 bases in the middle. The clonotype was recovered from a man between 50 and 59 years old who received an inactivated influenza vaccine. Donor details come from another sample of the same person, matched by shared clones. The sequencing used PBMCs from blood, collected roughly 46 days after vaccination. The CDR3: CASSTGGEAFF. The nucleotides are TGCGCCAGCTCGACAGGGGGGGAAGCTTTCTTT.